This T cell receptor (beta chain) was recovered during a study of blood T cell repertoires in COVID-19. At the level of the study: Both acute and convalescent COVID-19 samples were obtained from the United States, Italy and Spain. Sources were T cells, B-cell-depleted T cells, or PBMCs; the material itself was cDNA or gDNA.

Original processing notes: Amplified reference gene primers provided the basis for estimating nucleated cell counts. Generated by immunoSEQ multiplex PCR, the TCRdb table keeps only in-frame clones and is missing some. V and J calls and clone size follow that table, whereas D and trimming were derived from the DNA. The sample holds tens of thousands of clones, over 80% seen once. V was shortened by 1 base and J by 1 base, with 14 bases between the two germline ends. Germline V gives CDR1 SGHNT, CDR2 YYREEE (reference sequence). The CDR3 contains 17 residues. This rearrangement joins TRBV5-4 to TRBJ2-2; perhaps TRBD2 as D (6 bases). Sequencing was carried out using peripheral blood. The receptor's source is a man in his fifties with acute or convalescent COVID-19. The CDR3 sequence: CASSLSFGGENTGELFF. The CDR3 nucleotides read TGTGCCAGCAGCTTGAGCTTTGGCGGGGAGAACACCGGGGAGCTGTTTTTT.